This TCR beta chain stems from a study of T-cell reconstitution after alpha-beta-depleted transplantation in children. Unique molecular identifiers were used in preparing the TCRbeta library. Via MiXCR, TCRdb re-called the PCR reads, giving one row per CDR3 protein. The table records roughly 250,000 distinct CDR3 sequences, under 9.5% of them present only once. This clonotype was recorded many times. Germline V gene lookup returns CDR1 MGHRA and CDR2 YSYEKL. Trimming cost V 1 base and J 8 bases, with 17 bases left between them. The CDR3 has 15 residues. This receptor was obtained from a male patient between 5 and 17 years old who had a stem cell transplant for acute lymphoblastic leukemia, so the T cells may come from the graft donor. Here the sequenced sample was PBMCs, mostly from graft donor cells, taken 180 days after TCRalphabeta/CD19-depleted stem cell transplant. The chain joins TRBV4-1 to TRBJ1-2; no definite D call. CDR3 amino acids: CASSQASGSLVGYTF. Written as DNA, the CDR3 is TGCGCCAGCAGCCAAGCGTCCGGGAGCCTGGTAGGCTACACCTTC.